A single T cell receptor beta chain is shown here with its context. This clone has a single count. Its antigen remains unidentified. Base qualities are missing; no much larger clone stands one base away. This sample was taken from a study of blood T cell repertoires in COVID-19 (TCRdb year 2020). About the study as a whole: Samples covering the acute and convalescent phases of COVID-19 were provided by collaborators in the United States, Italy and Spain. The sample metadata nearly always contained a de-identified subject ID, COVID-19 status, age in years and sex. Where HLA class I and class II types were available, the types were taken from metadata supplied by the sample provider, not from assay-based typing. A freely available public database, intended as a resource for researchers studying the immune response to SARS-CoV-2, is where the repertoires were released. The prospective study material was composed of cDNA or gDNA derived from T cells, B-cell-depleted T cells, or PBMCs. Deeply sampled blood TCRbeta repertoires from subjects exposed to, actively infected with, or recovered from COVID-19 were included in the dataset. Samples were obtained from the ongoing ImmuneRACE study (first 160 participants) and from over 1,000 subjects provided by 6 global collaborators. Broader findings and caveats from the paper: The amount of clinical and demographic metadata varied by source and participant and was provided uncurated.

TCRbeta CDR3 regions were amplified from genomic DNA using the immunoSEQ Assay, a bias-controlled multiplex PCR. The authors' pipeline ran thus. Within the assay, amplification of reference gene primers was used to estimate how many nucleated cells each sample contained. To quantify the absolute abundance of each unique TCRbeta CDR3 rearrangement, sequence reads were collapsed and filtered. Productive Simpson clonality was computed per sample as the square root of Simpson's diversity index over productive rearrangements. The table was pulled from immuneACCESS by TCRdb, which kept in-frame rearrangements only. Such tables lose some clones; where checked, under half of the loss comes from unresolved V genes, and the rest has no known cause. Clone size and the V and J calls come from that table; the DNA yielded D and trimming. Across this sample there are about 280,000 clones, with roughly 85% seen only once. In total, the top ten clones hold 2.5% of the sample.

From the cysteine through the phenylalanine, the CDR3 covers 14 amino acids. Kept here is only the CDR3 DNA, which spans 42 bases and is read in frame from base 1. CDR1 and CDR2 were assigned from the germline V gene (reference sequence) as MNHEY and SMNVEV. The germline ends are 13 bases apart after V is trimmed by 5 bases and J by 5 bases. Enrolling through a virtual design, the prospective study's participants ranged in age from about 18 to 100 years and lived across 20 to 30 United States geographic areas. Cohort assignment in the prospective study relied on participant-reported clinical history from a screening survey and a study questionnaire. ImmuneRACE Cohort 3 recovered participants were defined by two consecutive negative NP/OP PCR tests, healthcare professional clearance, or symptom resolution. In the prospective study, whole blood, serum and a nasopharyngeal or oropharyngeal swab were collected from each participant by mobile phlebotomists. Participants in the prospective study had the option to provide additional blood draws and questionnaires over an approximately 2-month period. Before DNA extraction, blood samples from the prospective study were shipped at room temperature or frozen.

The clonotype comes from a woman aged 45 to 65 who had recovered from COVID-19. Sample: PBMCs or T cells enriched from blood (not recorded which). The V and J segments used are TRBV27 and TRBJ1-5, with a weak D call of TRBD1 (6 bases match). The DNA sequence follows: TGTGCCAGCAGTCCCCGGACAGTTGATCAGCCCCAGCATTTT. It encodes CASSPRTVDQPQHF.